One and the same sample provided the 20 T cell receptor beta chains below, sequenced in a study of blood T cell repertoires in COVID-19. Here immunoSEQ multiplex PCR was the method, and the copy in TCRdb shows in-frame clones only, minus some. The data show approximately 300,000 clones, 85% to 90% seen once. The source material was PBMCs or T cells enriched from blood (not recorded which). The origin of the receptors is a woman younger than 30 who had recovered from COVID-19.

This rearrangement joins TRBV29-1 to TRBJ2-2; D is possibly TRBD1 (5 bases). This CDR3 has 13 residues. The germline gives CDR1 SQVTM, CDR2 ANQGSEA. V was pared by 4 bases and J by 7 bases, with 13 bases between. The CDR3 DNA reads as TGCAGCGTTGTTTTGGGGCGTGGCGGGGAGCTGTTTTTT. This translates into CSVVLGRGGELFF.

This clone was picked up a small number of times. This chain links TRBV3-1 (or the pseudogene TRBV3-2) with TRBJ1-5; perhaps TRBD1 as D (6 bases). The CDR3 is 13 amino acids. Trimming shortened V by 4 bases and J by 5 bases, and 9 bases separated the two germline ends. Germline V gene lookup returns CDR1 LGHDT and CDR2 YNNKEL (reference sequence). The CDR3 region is CASSLDRDQPQHF. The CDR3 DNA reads TGTGCCAGCAGCCTGGACAGAGATCAGCCCCAGCATTTT.

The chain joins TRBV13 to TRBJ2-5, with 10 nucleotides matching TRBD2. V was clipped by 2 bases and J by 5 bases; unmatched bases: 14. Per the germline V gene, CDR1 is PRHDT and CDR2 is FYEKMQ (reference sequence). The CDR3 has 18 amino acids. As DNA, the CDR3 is TGTGCCAGCAGCTTATTGGGGAAAAAAGCGGGAGGGCCGGAGACCCAGTACTTC. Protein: CASSLLGKKAGGPETQYF. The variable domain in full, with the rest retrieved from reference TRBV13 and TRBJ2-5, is AAGVIQSPRHLIKEKRETATLKCYPIPRHDTVYWYQQGPGQDPQFLISFYEKMQSDKGSIPDRFSAQQFSDYHSELNMSSLELGDSALYFCASSLLGKKAGGPETQYFGPGTRLLVL.

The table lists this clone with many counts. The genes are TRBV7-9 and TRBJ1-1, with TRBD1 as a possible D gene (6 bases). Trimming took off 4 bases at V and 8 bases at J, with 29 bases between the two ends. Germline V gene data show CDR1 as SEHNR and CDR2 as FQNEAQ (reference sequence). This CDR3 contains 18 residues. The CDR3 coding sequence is TGTGCCAGCAGCTCCACCATTAACCGGGACACCGTGTTAGGGGAAGCTTTCTTT. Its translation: CASSSTINRDTVLGEAFF.

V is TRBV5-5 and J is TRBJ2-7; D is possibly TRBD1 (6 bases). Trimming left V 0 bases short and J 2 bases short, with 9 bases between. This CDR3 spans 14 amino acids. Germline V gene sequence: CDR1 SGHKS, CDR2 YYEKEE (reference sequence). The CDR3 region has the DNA TGTGCCAGCAGCTTGGAACAGGGCCCCTACGAGCAGTACTTC. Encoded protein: CASSLEQGPYEQYF.

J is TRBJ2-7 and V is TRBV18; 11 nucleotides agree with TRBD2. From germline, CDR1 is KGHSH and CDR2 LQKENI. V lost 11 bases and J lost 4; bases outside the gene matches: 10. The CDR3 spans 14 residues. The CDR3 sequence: CASSGGLADYEQYF. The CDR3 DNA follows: TGTGCCTCCTCCGGGGGACTAGCGGATTACGAGCAGTACTTC. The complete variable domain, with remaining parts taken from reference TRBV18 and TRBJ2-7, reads NAGVMQNPRHLVRRRGQEARLRCSPMKGHSHVYWYRQLPEEGLKFMVYLQKENIIDESGMPKERFSAEFPKEGPSILRIQQVVRGDSAAYFCASSGGLADYEQYFGPGTRLTVT.

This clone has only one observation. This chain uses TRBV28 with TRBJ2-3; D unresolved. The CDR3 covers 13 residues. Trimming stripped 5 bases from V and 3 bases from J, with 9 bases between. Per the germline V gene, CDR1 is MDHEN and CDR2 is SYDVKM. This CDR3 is CASSRIETDTQYF. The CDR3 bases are TGTGCCAGCAGTCGCATCGAGACAGATACGCAGTATTTT.

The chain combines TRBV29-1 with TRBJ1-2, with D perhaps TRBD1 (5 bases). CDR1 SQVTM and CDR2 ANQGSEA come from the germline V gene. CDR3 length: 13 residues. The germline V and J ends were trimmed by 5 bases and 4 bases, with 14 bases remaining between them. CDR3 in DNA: TGCAGCGTTTTCGTGGGCAGGGTCTATGGCTACACCTTC. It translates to CSVFVGRVYGYTF. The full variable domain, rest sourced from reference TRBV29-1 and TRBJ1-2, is SAVISQKPSRDICQRGTSLTIQCQVDSQVTMMFWYRQQPGQSLTLIATANQGSEATYESGFVIDKFPISRPNLTFSTLTVSNMSPEDSSIYLCSVFVGRVYGYTFGSGTRLTVV.

The CDR3 loop reads CASSYMGEGRGELFF. CDR3 bases: TGTGCCAGCAGTTACATGGGGGAGGGCCGTGGGGAGCTGTTTTTT. The chain carries TRBV6-5 and TRBJ2-2, with 7 bases lining up with TRBD2. The trim removed 2 bases at V and 8 bases at J, leaving 8 bases unmatched. CDR1 is MNHEY and CDR2 is SVGAGI in the germline V gene. This CDR3 is built from 15 residues.

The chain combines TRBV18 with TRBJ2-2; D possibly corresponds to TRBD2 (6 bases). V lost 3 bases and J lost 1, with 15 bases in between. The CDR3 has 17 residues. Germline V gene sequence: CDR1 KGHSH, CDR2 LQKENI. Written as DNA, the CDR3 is TGTGCCAGCTCACCTCAGGCCGGGACTCAGAACACCGGGGAGCTGTTTTTT. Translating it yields CASSPQAGTQNTGELFF.

CDR3 region: CASSQASYGYTF. CDR3 DNA sequence: TGTGCCAGCAGCCAAGCGAGCTATGGCTACACCTTC. The chain links TRBV3-1 (or the pseudogene TRBV3-2) to TRBJ1-2; D gene uncertain. This CDR3 comprises 12 residues. Germline V gene lookup returns CDR1 LGHDT and CDR2 YNNKEL (reference sequence). V dropped 1 base and J dropped 4 bases, with 4 bases sitting between them.

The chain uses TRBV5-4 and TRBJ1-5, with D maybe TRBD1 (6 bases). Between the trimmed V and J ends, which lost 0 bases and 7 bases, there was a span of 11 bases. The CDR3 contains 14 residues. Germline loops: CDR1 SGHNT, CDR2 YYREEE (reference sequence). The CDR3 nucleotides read TGTGCCAGCAGCTTGGCAGGGGCTGGGCAGCCCCAGCATTTT. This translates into CASSLAGAGQPQHF. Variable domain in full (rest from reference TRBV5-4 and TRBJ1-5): ETGVTQSPTHLIKTRGQQVTLRCSSQSGHNTVSWYQQALGQGPQFIFQYYREEENGRGNFPPRFSGLQFPNYSSELNVNALELDDSALYLCASSLAGAGQPQHFGDGTRLSIL.

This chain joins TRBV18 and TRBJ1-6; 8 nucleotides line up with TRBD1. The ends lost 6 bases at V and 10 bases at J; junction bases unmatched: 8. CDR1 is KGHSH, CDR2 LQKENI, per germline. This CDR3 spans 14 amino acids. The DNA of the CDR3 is TGTGCCAGCTCCCCCGGGACAGGCGGCTCACCCCTCCACTTT. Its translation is CASSPGTGGSPLHF.

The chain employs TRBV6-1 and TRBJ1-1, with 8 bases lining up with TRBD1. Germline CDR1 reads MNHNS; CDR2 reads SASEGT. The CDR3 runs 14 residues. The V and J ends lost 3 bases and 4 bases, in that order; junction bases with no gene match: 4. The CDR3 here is CASSEQGAVTEAFF. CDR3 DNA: TGTGCCAGCAGTGAGCAGGGGGCGGTCACTGAAGCTTTCTTT.

CDR3 protein: CSVDGWVRSGQYF. The CDR3 DNA reads TGCAGCGTTGATGGATGGGTCAGGTCTGGCCAGTACTTC. The chain recombines TRBV29-1 with TRBJ2-5; D unclear. The CDR3 contains 13 residues. V gave up 3 bases and J gave up 10 bases, with 18 bases separating them. Germline CDR1 and CDR2: SQVTM and ANQGSEA.

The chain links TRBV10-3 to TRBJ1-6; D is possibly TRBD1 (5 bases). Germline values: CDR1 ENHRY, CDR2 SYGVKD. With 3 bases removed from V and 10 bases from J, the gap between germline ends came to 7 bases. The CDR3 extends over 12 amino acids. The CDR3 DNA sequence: TGTGCCATCAGTGAAGGGGAATCACCCCTCCACTTT. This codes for CAISEGESPLHF.

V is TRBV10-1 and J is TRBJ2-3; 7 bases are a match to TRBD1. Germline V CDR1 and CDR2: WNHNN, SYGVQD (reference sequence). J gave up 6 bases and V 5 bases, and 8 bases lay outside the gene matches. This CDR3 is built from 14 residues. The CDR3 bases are TGCGCCAGCAGTCATGACAGGGTCACCGATACGCAGTATTTT. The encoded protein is CASSHDRVTDTQYF.

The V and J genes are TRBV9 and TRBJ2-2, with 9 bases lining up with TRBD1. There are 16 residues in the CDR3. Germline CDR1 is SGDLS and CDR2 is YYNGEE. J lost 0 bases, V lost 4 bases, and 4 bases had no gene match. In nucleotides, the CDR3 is TGTGCCAGCAGCCCGACAGGGGGAGCGAACACCGGGGAGCTGTTTTTT. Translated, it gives CASSPTGGANTGELFF.

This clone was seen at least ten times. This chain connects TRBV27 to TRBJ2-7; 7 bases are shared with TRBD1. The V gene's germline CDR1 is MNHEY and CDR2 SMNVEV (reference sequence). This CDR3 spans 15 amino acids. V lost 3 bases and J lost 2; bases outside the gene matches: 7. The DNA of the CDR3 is TGTGCCAGCAGTTTGTCATCAGGACAGGCCTACGAGCAGTACTTC. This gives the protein CASSLSSGQAYEQYF.

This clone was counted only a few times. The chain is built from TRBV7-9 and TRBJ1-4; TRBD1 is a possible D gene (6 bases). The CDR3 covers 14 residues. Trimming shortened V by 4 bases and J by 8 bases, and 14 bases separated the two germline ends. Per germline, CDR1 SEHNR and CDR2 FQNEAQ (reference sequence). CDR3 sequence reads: CASSSAGAGEKLFF. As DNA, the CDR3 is TGTGCCAGCAGCTCGGCAGGGGCCGGAGAAAAACTGTTTTTT.